This T cell receptor (beta chain) was observed in a study of T cell responses to AZD1222 COVID-19 vaccine. The CDR3 runs to 16 residues. Per germline, CDR1 LGHNT and CDR2 FRNRAP. V gave up 3 bases and J gave up 2 bases; unmatched junction bases: 6. Clones were read by immunoSEQ multiplex PCR, and TCRdb kept only the in-frame ones, dropping some. The data hold some 140,000 clones, with roughly 85% observed a single time. Study-wide points: At 160-218 and 743-854, vaccine-associated CD4 TCRs were dominant, and they spanned spike. Researchers took repertoire samples only after the peak T cell response had come. Reportedly, nearly half of unique spike TCRs recognized epitopes outside B.1.351/B.1.1.7 mutations. Seropositive status at baseline applied to only a handful of AZD1222 recipients.

About this clone itself: The antigen is undetermined.

The sequence came from an adult who received the MenACWY meningococcal vaccine as a control. The specimen was peripheral blood, collected 28 days after the second dose of the MenACWY control vaccine. V usage is TRBV12-5 and J usage is TRBJ1-2; 10 bases agree with TRBD1. The CDR3 is CASGLDPGQGNYGYTF. The DNA for the CDR3 is TGTGCTAGTGGTTTAGACCCGGGACAGGGGAACTATGGCTACACCTTC.